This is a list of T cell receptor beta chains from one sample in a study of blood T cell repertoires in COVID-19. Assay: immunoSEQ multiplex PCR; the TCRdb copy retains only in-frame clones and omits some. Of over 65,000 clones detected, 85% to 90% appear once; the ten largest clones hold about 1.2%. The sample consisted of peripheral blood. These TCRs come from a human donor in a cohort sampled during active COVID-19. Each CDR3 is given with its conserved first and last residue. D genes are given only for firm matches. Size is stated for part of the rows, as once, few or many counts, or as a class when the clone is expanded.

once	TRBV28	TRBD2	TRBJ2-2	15	TGTGCCAGCAGTTCGGGCGGGGGAGGCCAAGAGGAGCTGTTTTTT	CASSSGGGGQEELFF
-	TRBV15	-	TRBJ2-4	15	TGTGCCACCAGCAGAGATCGGTCTTCTTTAAACATTCAGTACTTC	CATSRDRSSLNIQYF
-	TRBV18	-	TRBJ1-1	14	TGTGCCAGCTCACCCCCGACGAGGGACACTGAAGCTTTCTTT	CASSPPTRDTEAFF
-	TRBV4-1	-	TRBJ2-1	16	TGCGCCAGCAGCCAAGATCGAGCGTCCTGGTTCAATGAGCAGTTCTTC	CASSQDRASWFNEQFF
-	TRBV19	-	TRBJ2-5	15	TGTGCCAGTAGCCCCAAGGGTAGGGGTGAGGAGACCCAGTACTTC	CASSPKGRGEETQYF
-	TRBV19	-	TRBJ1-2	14	TGTGCCAGTACCTCCAGAAGGGGTAGCTATGGCTACACCTTC	CASTSRRGSYGYTF
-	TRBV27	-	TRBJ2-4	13	TGTGCCAGCAGTTGGCGGGGCAAAAACATTCAGTACTTC	CASSWRGKNIQYF
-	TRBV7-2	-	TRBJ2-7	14	TGTGCCAGCAGCTTAGCCCATAGCTCCTACGAGCAGTACTTC	CASSLAHSSYEQYF
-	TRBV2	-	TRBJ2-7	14	TGTGCCAGCAGTGAACTAGCACCTTCCTACGAGCAGTACTTC	CASSELAPSYEQYF
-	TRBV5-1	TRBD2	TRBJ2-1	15	TGCGCCAGCAGCTTGGGGCTAGCGGGGAGCAATGAGCAGTTCTTC	CASSLGLAGSNEQFF
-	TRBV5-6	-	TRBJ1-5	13	TGTGCCAGCAGCTTGGGGCCAAATCAGCCCCAGCATTTT	CASSLGPNQPQHF
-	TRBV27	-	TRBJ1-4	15	TGTGCCAGCAGTTCCCAGGGCAGGGAAGATGAAAAACTGTTTTTT	CASSSQGREDEKLFF
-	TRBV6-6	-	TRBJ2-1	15	TGTGCCAGCAGTTACAACCAGGGCCGGGGGAATGAGCAGTTCTTC	CASSYNQGRGNEQFF
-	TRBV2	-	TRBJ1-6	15	TGTGCCAGCAGTGAAGGACCTCCCGGGGATTCACCCCTCCACTTT	CASSEGPPGDSPLHF
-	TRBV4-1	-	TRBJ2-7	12	TGCGCCAGCAGCCCCCAGGGATACGAGCAGTACTTC	CASSPQGYEQYF
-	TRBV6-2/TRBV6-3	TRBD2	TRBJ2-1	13	TGTGCCAGCAGTTACGGGACTAGGAATGAGCAGTTCTTC	CASSYGTRNEQFF
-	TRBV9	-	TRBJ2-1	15	TGTGCCAGCAGCGCCGACGGGAGCTCCTACAATGAGCAGTTCTTC	CASSADGSSYNEQFF
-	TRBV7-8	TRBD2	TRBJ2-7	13	TGTGCCAGCAGCTTAGGGGTTGAGGGACTAGTTGCCTTC	CASSLGVEGLVAF
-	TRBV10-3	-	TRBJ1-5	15	TGTGCCATCAGTCGAGCGGGGTCACCTAATCAGCCCCAGCATTTT	CAISRAGSPNQPQHF
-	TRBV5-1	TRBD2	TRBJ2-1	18	TGCGCCAGCAGCTTGGAGTTTTTAGGGACTAGCGGGATTAGTGAGCAGTTCTTC	CASSLEFLGTSGISEQFF
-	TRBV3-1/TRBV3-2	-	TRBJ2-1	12	TGTGCCAGCAGGAGCGGGTACAATGAGCAGTTCTTC	CASRSGYNEQFF
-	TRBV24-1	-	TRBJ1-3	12	TGTGCCACTCGAGAGTCTGGAAACACCATATATTTT	CATRESGNTIYF
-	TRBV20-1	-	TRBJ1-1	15	TGCAGTGCTAGTGCCTGGGGCAGGCATAACACTGAAGCTTTCTTT	CSASAWGRHNTEAFF
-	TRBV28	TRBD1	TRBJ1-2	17	TGTGCCAGCAGTTACTTCTCTCCGGGACAGGGGGCGGGTGGCTACACCTTC	CASSYFSPGQGAGGYTF